What follows are 27 T cell receptor beta chains derived from one specimen sequenced in a study of cytomegalovirus exposure and HLA in healthy donors. Both 60 Vbeta primers and 13 Jbeta primers went into the PCR. Produced via immunoSEQ multiplex PCR; TCRdb's table is partial and in-frame only. The data hold approximately 69,000 clones, with around 70% observed a single time. The sample comprised PBMCs. These receptors were obtained from a man aged 40-50 years in good health and CMV-seropositive.

There are a few counts of this clone. The rearrangement joins TRBV28 to TRBJ1-2, with D unresolved. Per germline, CDR1 MDHEN and CDR2 SYDVKM. The CDR3 is 12 residues long. V lost 10 bases, J lost 8 bases, and 17 bases lay in between. The CDR3 is CATKTLIAGYTF. The CDR3 region has the DNA TGTGCCACCAAGACTCTCATTGCGGGCTACACCTTC.

The V gene is TRBV30, the J gene TRBJ2-1, with D possibly being TRBD1 (6 bases). Germline CDR1 GTSNPN, CDR2 SVGIG (reference sequence). V was pared by 0 bases and J by 3 bases, with 18 bases between. This CDR3 is 17 amino acids long. The CDR3 bases are TGTGCCTGGAGTGTACCAGTGGGGGCAGGGTTCTACAATGAGCAGTTCTTC. This gives the protein CAWSVPVGAGFYNEQFF.

The chain has TRBV19 and TRBJ1-1; no clear D gene. Germline assignment: CDR1 LNHDA and CDR2 SQIVND (reference sequence). V lost 4 bases and J lost 1, with 13 bases in between. The CDR3 contains 15 residues. The CDR3 is CASSNPPAGNTEAFF. The CDR3 DNA sequence: TGTGCCAGTAGTAACCCTCCCGCAGGGAACACTGAAGCTTTCTTT.

The V call is TRBV5-4, the J call TRBJ1-1; tentative D call: TRBD1 (5 bases). V was clipped by 4 bases and J by 5 bases, with 18 bases between them. The CDR3 covers 15 residues. Germline V CDR1 and CDR2: SGHNT, YYREEE (reference sequence). The DNA of the CDR3 is TGTGCCAGCAGCCCAGAAATAAACCCAGGGACTGAAGCTTTCTTT. Encoded protein: CASSPEINPGTEAFF.

The J gene is TRBJ1-2, the V gene TRBV5-1, with 7 bases identical to TRBD1. Germline V gene lookup returns CDR1 SGHRS and CDR2 YFSETQ. V was clipped by 0 bases and J by 8 bases; unmatched bases: 7. This CDR3 spans 14 amino acids. The CDR3 loop is CASSLVTGEEGYTF. DNA of the CDR3: TGCGCCAGCAGCTTGGTTACAGGGGAAGAGGGCTACACCTTC.

The gene calls are TRBV28 and TRBJ1-5, with TRBD1 as a possible D gene (6 bases). V shed 5 bases and J shed 2 bases, with 13 bases lying between them. The CDR3 is 15 residues long. Germline CDR1 MDHEN, CDR2 SYDVKM. CDR3 DNA: TGTGCCAGCAGTCCAACAGGGATTGGCAATCAGCCCCAGCATTTT. Encoded protein: CASSPTGIGNQPQHF.

The CDR3 protein is CASSLTPGHPFYDTQYF. The CDR3 DNA is TGCGCCAGCAGCTTGACCCCGGGACACCCTTTTTATGATACGCAGTATTTT. The chain employs TRBV5-1 and TRBJ2-3; maybe TRBD1 (6 bases). CDR3 length: 17 amino acids. Trimming removed 1 base at V and 6 bases at J, with 21 bases between. CDR1 and CDR2 (germline): SGHRS, YFSETQ.

In regard to this clone: The sample carries other DNA sequences with the same CDR3. Here the CDR3 DNA reads TGCAGCGTGGACAGGGGGAACACTGAAGCTTTCTTT. This codes for CSVDRGNTEAFF. V usage is TRBV29-1 and J usage is TRBJ1-1; TRBD1 aligns across 9 bases. The CDR3 is 12 residues long. Germline values: CDR1 SQVTM, CDR2 ANQGSEA. After removal of 6 bases from V and 1 base from J, the junction contained 0 bases not matched to a gene.

This clone was observed many times. The rearrangement uses TRBV4-3 and TRBJ1-4, with D possibly TRBD1 on 5 matching bases. The V gene's germline CDR1 is LGHNA and CDR2 YSLEER. The length of the CDR3 is 14 residues. Trimming took off 4 bases at V and 6 bases at J, with 12 bases between the two ends. CDR3 in amino acids: CASSRGEEYEKLFF. DNA of the CDR3: TGCGCCAGCAGCCGGGGGGAAGAATATGAAAAACTGTTTTTT.

The chain couples TRBV6-4 to TRBJ1-1; 12 positions agree with TRBD1. The CDR3 totals 20 residues. Trimming cost V 6 bases and J 5 bases; bases outside gene matches: 22. Germline CDR1 MRHNA, CDR2 SNTAGT. In nucleotides, the CDR3 is TGTGCCAGCAGGACCGGGACAGGGGGCGTAAGCCCCTCTTTATTTACTGAAGCTTTCTTT. It encodes CASRTGTGGVSPSLFTEAFF.

Comment on this clone: Given a far larger clone just one base away, this is likely a sequencing read error. The sample carries other DNA sequences with the same CDR3. This chain joins TRBV5-4 and TRBJ2-1; 9 bases fit TRBD1. Germline V gene data show CDR1 as SGHNT and CDR2 as YYREEE (reference sequence). The CDR3 is 15 residues long. Losses at the gene ends were 2 bases for V and 2 bases for J; bases not matched to a gene: 2. The CDR3, as DNA: TGTGCCAGCAGCTTCGGGGACAGGGCCTACAATGAGCAGTTCTTC. Translation: CASSFGDRAYNEQFF.

The chain joins TRBV4-1 to TRBJ2-2; TRBD2 aligns across 14 bases. CDR3 size: 16 residues. Looked up from germline, CDR1 is MGHRA and CDR2 is YSYEKL. With 2 bases clipped from V and 6 bases from J, the junction kept 2 bases outside the gene matches. CDR3: CASSQPTSGGAGELFF. CDR3 DNA: TGCGCCAGCAGCCAACCGACTAGCGGGGGGGCCGGGGAGCTGTTTTTT.

The chain is built from TRBV4-1 and TRBJ2-5; 14 bases fit TRBD2. V lost 0 bases and J lost 2; bases outside the gene matches: 8. This CDR3 is 19 amino acids long. CDR1 is MGHRA and CDR2 is YSYEKL in the germline V gene. CDR3 residues: CASSQEGLAGGRLQETQYF. The DNA of the CDR3 is TGCGCCAGCAGCCAAGAAGGACTAGCGGGGGGCCGGCTACAAGAGACCCAGTACTTC.

The J gene is TRBJ2-3, the V gene TRBV4-2; 7 nucleotides match TRBD1. This CDR3 is 16 amino acids long. Germline values: CDR1 LGHNA, CDR2 YNFKEQ. The V segment lost 4 bases and the J segment 0 bases; nucleotides outside the gene matches: 7. Here the CDR3 reads CASSLDGQASTDTQYF. CDR3 nucleotide sequence: TGTGCCAGCAGCCTCGATGGACAGGCGAGCACAGATACGCAGTATTTT.

The V gene is TRBV10-3, the J gene TRBJ2-7; D remains ambiguous. The CDR3 runs to 14 residues. The ends were cut back, 3 bases at V and 3 bases at J, with 12 bases in the middle. Germline V gives CDR1 ENHRY, CDR2 SYGVKD. CDR3 in DNA: TGTGCCATCAGTGACCCGGGTTCCATCTACGAGCAGTACTTC. This encodes CAISDPGSIYEQYF.

The V call is TRBV18, the J call TRBJ2-2; tentatively, D is TRBD1 (6 bases). The CDR3 is 15 residues long. Germline CDR1 reads KGHSH; CDR2 reads LQKENI. V was shortened by 5 bases and J by 0 bases, with 10 bases between the two germline ends. The CDR3 DNA reads as TGTGCCAGCTCAACAGGGTTCGCGAACACCGGGGAGCTGTTTTTT. Translation gives CASSTGFANTGELFF.

This clone was seen a few times. The V gene is TRBV5-1, the J gene TRBJ1-2; 7 nucleotides agree with TRBD1. The V gene's germline CDR1 is SGHRS and CDR2 YFSETQ. CDR3 size: 14 residues. With 3 bases clipped from V and 4 bases from J, the junction kept 6 bases outside the gene matches. The CDR3 here is CASSSETGTYGYTF. The DNA for the CDR3 is TGCGCCAGCAGCTCGGAGACAGGGACCTATGGCTACACCTTC.

The chain employs TRBV21-1 and TRBJ1-5; TRBD1, the table's D call, lacks a check against the DNA. TRBV21-1 is given as a pseudogene. The CDR3 sequence is 17 residues long. In nucleotides, the CDR3 is TGTGCCAGCAGCAAAGCCGCTACAGCTTATAGCAATCAGCCCCAGCATTTT. Residues: CASSKAATAYSNQPQHF.

This chain uses TRBV5-4 with TRBJ2-3, with D possibly being TRBD1 (5 bases). Between the trimmed V and J ends, which lost 4 bases and 3 bases, there was a span of 18 bases. This CDR3 has 16 residues. Germline CDR1 SGHNT, CDR2 YYREEE (reference sequence). This chain's CDR3 is CASSPGQLRATDTQYF. The CDR3 bases are TGTGCCAGCAGCCCTGGACAACTCAGAGCAACAGATACGCAGTATTTT.

This chain connects TRBV21-1 to TRBJ2-1; TRBD1, the table's D call, was not compared with the DNA. TRBV21-1 is designated a pseudogene. The CDR3 has 14 residues. The CDR3 loop is CASSPDSSDNEQFF. CDR3 nucleotides: TGTGCCAGCAGCCCGGACAGTTCCGACAATGAGCAGTTCTTC.

The V and J genes are TRBV7-2 and TRBJ2-7; 9 bases agree with TRBD1. Germline values: CDR1 SGHTA, CDR2 FQGNSA. The CDR3 consists of 14 residues. V trimming: 5 bases; J trimming: 3 bases; junction bases outside the gene matches: 5. The CDR3 sequence is CASSTTGQGYEQYF. The CDR3 DNA is TGTGCCAGCAGCACAACGGGACAGGGCTACGAGCAGTACTTC.

V gene TRBV9 combines with J gene TRBJ2-7; D perhaps matches TRBD1 (6 bases). Germline assignment: CDR1 SGDLS and CDR2 YYNGEE. CDR3 length equals 14 residues. V was clipped by 0 bases and J by 3 bases, with 10 bases between them. The CDR3 region is CASSVGRTDYEQYF. The CDR3 nucleotides read TGTGCCAGCAGCGTAGGAAGGACAGACTACGAGCAGTACTTC. Full variable domain (missing parts from reference TRBV9 and TRBJ2-7): DSGVTQTPKHLITATGQRVTLRCSPRSGDLSVYWYQQSLDQGLQFLIQYYNGEERAKGNILERFSAQQFPDLHSELNLSSLELGDSALYFCASSVGRTDYEQYFGPGTRLTVT.

The chain employs TRBV2 and TRBJ2-2; D not certain. Germline-derived CDR1 and CDR2 are SNHLY and FYNNEI. V gave up 4 bases and J gave up 1 base, with 7 bases separating them. The CDR3 spans 14 residues. Here the CDR3 reads CASSGVQNTGELFF. CDR3 sequence (DNA): TGTGCCAGCAGTGGTGTCCAGAACACCGGGGAGCTGTTTTTT.

This clone came up once. This sequence joins TRBV6-1 and TRBJ1-1, with 7 bases that match TRBD1. The CDR3 loop spans 15 amino acids. V lost 4 bases, J lost 0 bases, and 5 bases stayed unmatched. Germline V gene lookup returns CDR1 MNHNS and CDR2 SASEGT. The CDR3 sequence: CASSGAGTVNTEAFF. The CDR3 DNA reads as TGTGCCAGCAGTGGAGCCGGGACAGTGAACACTGAAGCTTTCTTT.

This clone was counted between two and nine times. The genes are TRBV7-2 and TRBJ2-5; TRBD1 matches at 8 bases. V lost 3 bases and J lost 3; bases outside the gene matches: 15. Germline V gene lookup returns CDR1 SGHTA and CDR2 FQGNSA. The CDR3 extends over 18 amino acids. CDR3 region: CASSLGPRTGRLEETQYF. The CDR3 DNA sequence: TGTGCCAGCAGCTTGGGACCTCGGACAGGGCGGTTGGAAGAGACCCAGTACTTC.

Points on this clone: One junction end disagrees with the germline gene, perhaps due to a read error. The genes are TRBV7-7 and TRBJ2-2, with D possibly matching TRBD1 (6 bases). The CDR3 consists of 14 residues. In germline, CDR1 is SSHAT, CDR2 FNYEAQ (reference sequence). CDR3 residues: CASSLQGTPGELFF. The DNA for the CDR3 is TGTGCTAGCAGCTTGCAGGGGACACCCGGGGAGCTGTTTTTT. The whole variable domain, filled in from reference TRBV7-7 and TRBJ2-2, reads GAGVSQSPRYKVTKRGQDVTLRCDPISSHATLYWYQQALGQGPEFLTYFNYEAQPDKSGLPSDRFSAERPEGSISTLTIQRTEQRDSAMYRCASSLQGTPGELFFGEGSRLTVL.

This chain links TRBV5-4 with TRBJ2-7; D unclear. This CDR3 spans 14 amino acids. Looked up from germline, CDR1 is SGHNT and CDR2 is YYREEE (reference sequence). Between the trimmed V and J ends, which lost 0 bases and 0 bases, there was a span of 7 bases. Here the CDR3 reads CASSLEEYSYEQYF. The CDR3 bases are TGTGCCAGCAGCTTGGAGGAGTACTCCTACGAGCAGTACTTC. Full variable domain (remainder filled in from reference TRBV5-4 and TRBJ2-7): ETGVTQSPTHLIKTRGQQVTLRCSSQSGHNTVSWYQQALGQGPQFIFQYYREEENGRGNFPPRFSGLQFPNYSSELNVNALELDDSALYLCASSLEEYSYEQYFGPGTRLTVT.